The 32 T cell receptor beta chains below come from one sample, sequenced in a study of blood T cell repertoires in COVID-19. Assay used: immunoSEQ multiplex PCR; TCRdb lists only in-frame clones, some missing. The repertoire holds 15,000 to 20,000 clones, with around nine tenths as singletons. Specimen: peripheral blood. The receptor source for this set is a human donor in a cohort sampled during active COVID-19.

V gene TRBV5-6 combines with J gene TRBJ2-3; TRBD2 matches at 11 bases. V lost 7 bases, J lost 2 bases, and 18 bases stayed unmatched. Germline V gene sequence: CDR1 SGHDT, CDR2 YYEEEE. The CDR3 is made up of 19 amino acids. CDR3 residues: CASALARKTSGVTTDTQYF. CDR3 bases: TGTGCCAGCGCCCTGGCCCGCAAGACTAGCGGGGTTACCACAGATACGCAGTATTTT. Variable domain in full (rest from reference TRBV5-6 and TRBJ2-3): DAGVTQSPTHLIKTRGQQVTLRCSPKSGHDTVSWYQQALGQGPQFIFQYYEEEERQRGNFPDRFSGHQFPNYSSELNVNALLLGDSALYLCASALARKTSGVTTDTQYFGPGTRLTVL.

The CDR3 here is CASSPLPRQGAANEKLFF. The CDR3, as DNA: TGTGCCAGTAGTCCCCTTCCCCGACAGGGGGCAGCTAATGAAAAACTGTTTTTT. The chain has TRBV19 and TRBJ1-4, with 10 bases identical to TRBD1. CDR3 length equals 18 residues. The ends lost 5 bases at V and 3 bases at J; junction bases unmatched: 12. Germline assignment: CDR1 LNHDA and CDR2 SQIVND (reference sequence).

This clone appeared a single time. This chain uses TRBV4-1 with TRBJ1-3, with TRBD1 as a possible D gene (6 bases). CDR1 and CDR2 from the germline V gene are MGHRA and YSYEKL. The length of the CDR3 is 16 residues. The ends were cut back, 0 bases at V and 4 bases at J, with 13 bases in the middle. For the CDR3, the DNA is TGCGCCAGCAGCCAAGATTGGGACAAGTCAGGAAACACCATATATTTT. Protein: CASSQDWDKSGNTIYF.

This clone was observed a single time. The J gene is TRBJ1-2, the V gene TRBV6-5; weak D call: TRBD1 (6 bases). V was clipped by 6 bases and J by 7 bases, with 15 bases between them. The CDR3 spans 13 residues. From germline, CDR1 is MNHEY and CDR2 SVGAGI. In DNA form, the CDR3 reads TGTGCCAGCAGCCAAACAGGGACGGGTGGCTACACCTTC. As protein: CASSQTGTGGYTF.

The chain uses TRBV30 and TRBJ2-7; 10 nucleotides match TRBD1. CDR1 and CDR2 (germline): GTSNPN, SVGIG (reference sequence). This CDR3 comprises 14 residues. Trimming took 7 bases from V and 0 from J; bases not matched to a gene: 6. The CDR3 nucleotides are TGTGCCTCCGCCCGGGACAGGGGCTCCTACGAGCAGTACTTC. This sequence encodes CASARDRGSYEQYF.

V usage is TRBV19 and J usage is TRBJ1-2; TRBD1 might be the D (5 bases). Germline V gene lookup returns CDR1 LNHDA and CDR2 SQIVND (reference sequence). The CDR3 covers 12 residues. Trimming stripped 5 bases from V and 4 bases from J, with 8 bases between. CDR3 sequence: CASSLGGYGYTF. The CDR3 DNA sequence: TGTGCCAGTAGTTTGGGGGGCTATGGCTACACCTTC. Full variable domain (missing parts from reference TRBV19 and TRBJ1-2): DGGITQSPKYLFRKEGQNVTLSCEQNLNHDAMYWYRQDPGQGLRLIYYSQIVNDFQKGDIAEGYSVSREKKESFPLTVTSAQKNPTAFYLCASSLGGYGYTFGSGTRLTVV.

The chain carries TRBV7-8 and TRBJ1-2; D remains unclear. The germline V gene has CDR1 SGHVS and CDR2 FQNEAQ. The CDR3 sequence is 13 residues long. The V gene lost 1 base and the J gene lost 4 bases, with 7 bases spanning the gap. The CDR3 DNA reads TGTGCCAGCAGCTTAGGGTCAGGCTATGGCTACACCTTC. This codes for CASSLGSGYGYTF.

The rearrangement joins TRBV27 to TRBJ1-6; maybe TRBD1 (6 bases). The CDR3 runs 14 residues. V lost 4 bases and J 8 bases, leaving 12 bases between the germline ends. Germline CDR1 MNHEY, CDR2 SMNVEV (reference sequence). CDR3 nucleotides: TGTGCCAGCAGTTACGCAGGGGCCGATTCACCCCTCCACTTT. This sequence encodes CASSYAGADSPLHF.

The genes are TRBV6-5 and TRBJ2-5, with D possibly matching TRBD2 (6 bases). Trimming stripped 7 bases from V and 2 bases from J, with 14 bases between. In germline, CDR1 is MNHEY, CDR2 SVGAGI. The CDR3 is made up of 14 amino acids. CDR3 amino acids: CASTKLGGQETQYF. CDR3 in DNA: TGTGCCAGCACCAAACTCGGGGGACAAGAGACCCAGTACTTC.

The CDR3 sequence is CASRRQGVNTEAFF. CDR3 coding DNA: TGTGCCAGCAGGCGACAGGGAGTTAATACTGAAGCTTTCTTT. The chain couples TRBV2 to TRBJ1-1, with 7 bases identical to TRBD1. Germline lookup yields CDR1 SNHLY and CDR2 FYNNEI. The ends lost 6 bases at V and 5 bases at J; junction bases unmatched: 9. This CDR3 has 14 amino acids.

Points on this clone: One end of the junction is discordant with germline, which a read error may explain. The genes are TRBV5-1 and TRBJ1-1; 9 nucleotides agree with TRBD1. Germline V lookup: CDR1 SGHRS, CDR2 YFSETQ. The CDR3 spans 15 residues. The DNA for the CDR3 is TGCGCCAGCAGATTGGATACAGGGGGCAACACTGAAGCTTTCTTT. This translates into CASRLDTGGNTEAFF.

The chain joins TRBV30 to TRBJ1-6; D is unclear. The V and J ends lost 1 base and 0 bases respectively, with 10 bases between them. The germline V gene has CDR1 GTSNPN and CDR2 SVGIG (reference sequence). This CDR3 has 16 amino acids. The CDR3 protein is CAWSEVEVSYNSPLHF. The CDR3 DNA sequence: TGTGCCTGGAGTGAGGTAGAGGTCTCCTATAATTCACCCCTCCACTTT.

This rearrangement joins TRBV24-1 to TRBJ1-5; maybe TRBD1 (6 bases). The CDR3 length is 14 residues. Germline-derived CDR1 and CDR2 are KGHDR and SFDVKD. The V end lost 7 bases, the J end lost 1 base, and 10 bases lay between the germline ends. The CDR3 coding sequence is TGTGCCACCAGACAACAGGGAAGCAATCAGCCCCAGCATTTT. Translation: CATRQQGSNQPQHF.

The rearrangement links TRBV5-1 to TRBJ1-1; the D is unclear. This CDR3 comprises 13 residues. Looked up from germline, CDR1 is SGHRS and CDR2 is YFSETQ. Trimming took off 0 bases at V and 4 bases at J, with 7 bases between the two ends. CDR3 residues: CASSLDTGTEAFF. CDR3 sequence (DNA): TGCGCCAGCAGCTTGGACACGGGCACTGAAGCTTTCTTT.

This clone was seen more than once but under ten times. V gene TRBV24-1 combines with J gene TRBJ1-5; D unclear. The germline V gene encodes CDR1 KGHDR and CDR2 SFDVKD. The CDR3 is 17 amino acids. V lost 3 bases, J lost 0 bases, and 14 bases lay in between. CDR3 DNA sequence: TGTGCCACCAGTGATCTGACAATGACCTATAGCAATCAGCCCCAGCATTTT. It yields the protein CATSDLTMTYSNQPQHF.

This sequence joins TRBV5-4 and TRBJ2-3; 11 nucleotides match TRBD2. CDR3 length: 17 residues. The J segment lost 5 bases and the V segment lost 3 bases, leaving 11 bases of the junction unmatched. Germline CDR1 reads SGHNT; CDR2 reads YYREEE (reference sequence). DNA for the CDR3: TGTGCCAGCAGCTCCGGAACTAGCGGGGGAAACCGAGATACGCAGTATTTT. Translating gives CASSSGTSGGNRDTQYF.

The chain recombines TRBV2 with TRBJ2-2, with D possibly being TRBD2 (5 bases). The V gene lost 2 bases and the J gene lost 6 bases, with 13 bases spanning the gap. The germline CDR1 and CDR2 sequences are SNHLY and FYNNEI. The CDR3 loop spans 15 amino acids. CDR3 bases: TGTGCCAGCAGTGAAACCCAGAGAGGGTCCGGGGAGCTGTTTTTT. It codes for CASSETQRGSGELFF.

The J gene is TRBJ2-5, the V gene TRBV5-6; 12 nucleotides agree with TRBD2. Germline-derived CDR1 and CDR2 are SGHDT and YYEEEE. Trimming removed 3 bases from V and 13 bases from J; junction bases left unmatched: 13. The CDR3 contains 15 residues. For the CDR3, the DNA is TGTGCCAGCAGCTCGCCGCTAGCGGGGGGGCTCTCTGTGTACTTC. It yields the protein CASSSPLAGGLSVYF.

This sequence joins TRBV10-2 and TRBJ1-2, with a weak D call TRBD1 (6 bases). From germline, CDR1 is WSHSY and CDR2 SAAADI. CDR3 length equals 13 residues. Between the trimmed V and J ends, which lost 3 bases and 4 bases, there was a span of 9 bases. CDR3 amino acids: CASSDGRGYGYTF. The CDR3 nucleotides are TGCGCCAGCAGTGACGGCAGGGGCTATGGCTACACCTTC.

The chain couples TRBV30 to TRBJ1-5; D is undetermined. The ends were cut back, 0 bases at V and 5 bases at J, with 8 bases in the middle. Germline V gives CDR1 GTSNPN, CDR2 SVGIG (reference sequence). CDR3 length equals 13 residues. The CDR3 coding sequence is TGTGCCTGGAGTGTACTGGGAGATCAGCCCCAGCATTTT. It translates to CAWSVLGDQPQHF.

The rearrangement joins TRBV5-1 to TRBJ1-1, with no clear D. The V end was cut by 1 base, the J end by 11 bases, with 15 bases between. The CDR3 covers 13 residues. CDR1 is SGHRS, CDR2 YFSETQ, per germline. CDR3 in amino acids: CASSLSEGSGAFF. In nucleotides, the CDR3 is TGCGCCAGCAGCTTGTCCGAGGGTAGTGGTGCTTTCTTT.

The CDR3 loop is CATSPRGGAVSGYTF. The CDR3 bases are TGTGCCACTTCCCCCCGAGGGGGGGCGGTCTCTGGCTACACCTTC. V and J are TRBV6-5 and TRBJ1-2; D may be TRBD1 (6 bases). Trimming took off 10 bases at V and 7 bases at J, with 25 bases between the two ends. The CDR3 has 15 amino acids. CDR1 and CDR2 from the germline V gene are MNHEY and SVGAGI.

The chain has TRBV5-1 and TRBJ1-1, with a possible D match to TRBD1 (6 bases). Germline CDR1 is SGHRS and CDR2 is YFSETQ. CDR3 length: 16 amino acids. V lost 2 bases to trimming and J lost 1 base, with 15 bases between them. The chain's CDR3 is CASSFGRGFSNTEAFF. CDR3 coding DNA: TGCGCCAGCAGCTTCGGCAGGGGATTTTCGAACACTGAAGCTTTCTTT.

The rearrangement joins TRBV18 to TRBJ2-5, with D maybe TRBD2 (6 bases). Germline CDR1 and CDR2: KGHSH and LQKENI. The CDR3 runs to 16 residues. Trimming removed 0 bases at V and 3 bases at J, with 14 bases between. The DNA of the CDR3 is TGTGCCAGCTCACCACCGGGTAGCGGTCGGGAAGAGACCCAGTACTTC. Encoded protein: CASSPPGSGREETQYF.

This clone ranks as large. The CDR3 DNA is TGTGCCTGGAGTGTCGGTTGGGACAGGGGTACCACTGAAGCTTTCTTT. Translating gives CAWSVGWDRGTTEAFF. The gene calls are TRBV30 and TRBJ1-1; 10 bases are shared with TRBD1. The germline gives CDR1 GTSNPN, CDR2 SVGIG (reference sequence). The CDR3 totals 16 residues. The trim removed 0 bases at V and 4 bases at J, leaving 8 bases unmatched.

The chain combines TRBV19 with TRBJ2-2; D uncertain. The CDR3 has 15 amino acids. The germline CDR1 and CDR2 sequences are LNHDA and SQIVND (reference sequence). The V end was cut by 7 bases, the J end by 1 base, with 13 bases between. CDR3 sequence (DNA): TGTGCCAGTAACCCCAACTTATTGAACACCGGGGAGCTGTTTTTT. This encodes CASNPNLLNTGELFF.

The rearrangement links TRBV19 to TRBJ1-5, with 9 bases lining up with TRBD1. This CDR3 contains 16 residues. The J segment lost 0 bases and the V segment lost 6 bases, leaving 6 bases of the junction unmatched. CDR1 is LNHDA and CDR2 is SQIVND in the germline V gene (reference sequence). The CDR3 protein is CASRGTGQNSNQPQHF. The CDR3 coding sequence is TGTGCCAGTAGGGGGACAGGGCAGAATAGCAATCAGCCCCAGCATTTT.

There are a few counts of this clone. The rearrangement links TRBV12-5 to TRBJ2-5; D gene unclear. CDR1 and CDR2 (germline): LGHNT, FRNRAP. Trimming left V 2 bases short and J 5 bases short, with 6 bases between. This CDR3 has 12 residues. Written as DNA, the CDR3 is TGTGCTAGTGGTTTGTCTTTGGAGACCCAGTACTTC. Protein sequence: CASGLSLETQYF.

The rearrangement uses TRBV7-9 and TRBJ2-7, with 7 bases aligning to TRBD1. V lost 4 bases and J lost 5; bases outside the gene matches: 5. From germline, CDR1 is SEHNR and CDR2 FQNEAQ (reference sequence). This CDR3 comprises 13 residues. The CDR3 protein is CASSSRRGHEQYF. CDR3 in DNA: TGTGCCAGCAGCTCTAGAAGGGGGCACGAGCAGTACTTC.

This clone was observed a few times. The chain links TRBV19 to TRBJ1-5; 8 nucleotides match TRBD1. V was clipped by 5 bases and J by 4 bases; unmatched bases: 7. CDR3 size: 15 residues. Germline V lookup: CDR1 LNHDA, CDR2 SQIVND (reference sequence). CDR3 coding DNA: TGTGCCAGTAGTTTAAGACAGGGGCGAAATCAGCCCCAGCATTTT. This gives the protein CASSLRQGRNQPQHF.

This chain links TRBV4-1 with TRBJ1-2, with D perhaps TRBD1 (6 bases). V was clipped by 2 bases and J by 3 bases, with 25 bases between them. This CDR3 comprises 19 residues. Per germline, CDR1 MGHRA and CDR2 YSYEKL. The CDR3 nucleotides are TGCGCCAGCAGCCAAAATTCCGCCTTCTGGGGGCGACTCGACTATGGCTACACCTTC. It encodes CASSQNSAFWGRLDYGYTF.

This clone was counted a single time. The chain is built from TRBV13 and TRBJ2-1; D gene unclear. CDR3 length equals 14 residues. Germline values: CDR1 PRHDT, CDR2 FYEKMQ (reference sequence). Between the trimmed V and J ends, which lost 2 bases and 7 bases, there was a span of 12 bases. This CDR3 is CASSLLAAGNEQFF. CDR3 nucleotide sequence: TGTGCCAGCAGCTTACTGGCGGCTGGGAATGAGCAGTTCTTC.